A single sample is the source of the 18 T cell receptor beta chains below, sequenced in a study of glioma-infiltrating T cells. Amplification of TCR alpha and beta CDR3 regions from RNA used iRepertoire nested multiplex PCR. TCRdb called the multiplex PCR reads again in MiXCR, with one record for every CDR3 protein. This table has 300,000 to 450,000 distinct CDR3 sequences, roughly 41% appearing once. Sequencing was done on a sample of glioma tissue, nonneoplastic brain tissue, or PBMCs (not recorded which). The receptor source for this set is a human donor with low-grade glioma or glioblastoma, undergoing nonglioma brain surgery, or in good health (not recorded which).

The rearrangement uses TRBV7-2 and TRBJ2-3; D is unresolved. The CDR3 extends over 14 amino acids. Germline V gives CDR1 SGHTA, CDR2 FQGNSA. Trimming removed 1 base from V and 1 base from J, with 6 bases in between. DNA of the CDR3: TGTGCCAGCAGCTTAGTAGTCGGCACAGATACGCAGTATTTT. It encodes CASSLVVGTDTQYF. The entire variable domain, with the rest obtained from reference TRBV7-2 and TRBJ2-3, is as follows: GAGVSQSPSNKVTEKGKDVELRCDPISGHTALYWYRQSLGQGLEFLIYFQGNSAPDKSGLPSDRFSAERTGGSVSTLTIQRTQQEDSAVYLCASSLVVGTDTQYFGPGTRLTVL.

This clonotype has at least ten counts. The chain carries TRBV27 and TRBJ2-7, with 7 bases fitting TRBD2. The CDR3 extends over 14 amino acids. Germline V gives CDR1 MNHEY, CDR2 SMNVEV (reference sequence). Trimming at V came to 3 bases and at J to 2 bases, leaving 4 bases not matched to a gene. Written as DNA, the CDR3 is TGTGCCAGCAGTTTGGGGGGGACCCCCTACGAGCAGTACTTC. It translates to CASSLGGTPYEQYF.

The chain uses TRBV7-2 and TRBJ2-3, with TRBD1 matching over 7 bases. Germline lookup yields CDR1 SGHTA and CDR2 FQGNSA. The length of the CDR3 is 13 residues. The V gene end was trimmed by 4 bases and the J gene end by 6 bases; junction bases not matched to a gene: 4. The CDR3 DNA follows: TGTGCCAGCAGCTCTACAGGGGCCGATACGCAGTATTTT. Protein: CASSSTGADTQYF.

This clonotype showed up just a few times. The chain is built from TRBV10-3 and TRBJ2-1, with D perhaps TRBD1 or TRBD2 (5 bases each). Per the germline V gene, CDR1 is ENHRY and CDR2 is SYGVKD. Trimming removed 1 base at V and 1 base at J, with 5 bases between. The CDR3 contains 14 residues. CDR3 DNA sequence: TGTGCCATCAGTGAGTGGGGGTCCTACAATGAGCAGTTCTTC. Translation: CAISEWGSYNEQFF.

This clonotype was observed a few times. The rearrangement links TRBV4-2 to TRBJ1-1; 12 bases map to TRBD1. The CDR3 extends over 16 amino acids. Germline V gene sequence: CDR1 LGHNA, CDR2 YNFKEQ. The V and J ends lost 3 bases and 1 base, in that order; junction bases with no gene match: 3. CDR3 region: CASSQLGQGANTEAFF. In DNA, the CDR3 is TGTGCCAGCAGCCAGCTGGGACAGGGGGCGAACACTGAAGCTTTCTTT.

This clonotype has a handful of counts. This chain links TRBV7-6 with TRBJ2-7; 9 nucleotides agree with TRBD2. This CDR3 is built from 15 residues. V lost 6 bases and J lost 7; bases outside the gene matches: 13. From germline, CDR1 is SGHVS and CDR2 FNYEAQ. This CDR3 reads CASSPISGSGGEQYF. The CDR3 bases are TGTGCCAGCAGTCCGATTAGCGGGAGTGGGGGAGAGCAGTACTTC.

The chain combines TRBV7-9 with TRBJ2-1; D may be TRBD2 (6 bases). From germline, CDR1 is SEHNR and CDR2 FQNEAQ (reference sequence). The V end was cut by 5 bases, the J end by 7 bases, with 12 bases between. This CDR3 is built from 13 residues. Here the CDR3 DNA reads TGTGCCAGCAGCGCCGGGCGGGGTAATGAGCAGTTCTTC. Its protein is CASSAGRGNEQFF.

Comments on this clonotype: A clone one base away is much larger, so this may be a read error. V is TRBV18 and J is TRBJ2-1, with D maybe TRBD1 (6 bases). This CDR3 comprises 18 residues. Germline CDR1 reads KGHSH; CDR2 reads LQKENI. For the CDR3, the DNA is TGTGCCAGCTCACCGTTCCGGGACCCTGGGGACACCTACAATGAGCAGCTCTTC. This gives the protein CASSPFRDPGDTYNEQLF.

This chain uses TRBV4-2 with TRBJ1-3; D gene uncertain. From germline, CDR1 is LGHNA and CDR2 YNFKEQ. Trimming shortened V by 1 base and J by 0 bases, and 16 bases separated the two germline ends. The length of the CDR3 is 18 residues. The CDR3 is CASSQAGGPAYSGNTIYF. The CDR3 DNA is TGTGCCAGCAGCCAAGCGGGAGGGCCCGCTTACTCTGGAAACACCATATATTTT.

This clonotype was counted between two and nine times. The rearrangement uses TRBV4-1 and TRBJ2-1, with D unresolved. There are 13 residues in the CDR3. Germline V lookup: CDR1 MGHRA, CDR2 YSYEKL. Trimming stripped 3 bases from V and 7 bases from J, with 10 bases between. CDR3 DNA sequence: TGCGCCAGCAGCCATGCGGACGGGAATGAGCAGTTCTTC. As protein: CASSHADGNEQFF.

This clonotype was detected a few times. The J gene is TRBJ1-5, the V gene TRBV4-1; D possibly corresponds to TRBD1 (6 bases). Trimming stripped 0 bases from V and 0 bases from J, with 15 bases between. Germline CDR1 MGHRA, CDR2 YSYEKL. This CDR3 is built from 18 residues. Written as DNA, the CDR3 is TGCGCCAGCAGCCAAGATGGCAGGGGAGGAGTTAGCAATCAGCCCCAGCATTTT. It codes for CASSQDGRGGVSNQPQHF.

This clonotype was counted at least ten times. The CDR3 DNA sequence: TGTGCCAGCAGGGGACTAGTTTCCTACAATGAGCAGTTCTTC. Its translation: CASRGLVSYNEQFF. The chain recombines TRBV25-1 with TRBJ2-1; 8 bases are shared with TRBD2. The J segment lost 1 base and the V segment lost 6 bases, leaving 2 bases of the junction unmatched. The CDR3 spans 14 residues. The V gene's germline CDR1 is MGHDK and CDR2 SYGVNS.

This sequence joins TRBV12-3 or TRBV12-4 and TRBJ1-1, with D perhaps TRBD1 (5 bases). The CDR3 has 14 residues. The ends were cut back, 3 bases at V and 7 bases at J, with 15 bases in the middle. The CDR3 region is CASSFSPGPYEAFF. The CDR3 nucleotides read TGTGCCAGCAGTTTTTCCCCGGGACCCTATGAAGCTTTCTTT.

This clonotype appeared many times. This chain connects TRBV24-1 to TRBJ2-5; no clear D gene. The germline gives CDR1 KGHDR, CDR2 SFDVKD. CDR3 size: 12 residues. Trimming pared 1 base from V and 7 bases from J, leaving 6 bases between. CDR3 coding DNA: TGTGCCACCAGTGATTTCCTCGGGACCCAGTACTTC. Its translation is CATSDFLGTQYF.

This clonotype was counted between two and nine times. V is TRBV11-2 and J is TRBJ2-7, with D possibly matching TRBD2 (7 bases). This CDR3 has 15 amino acids. The V end was cut by 6 bases, the J end by 0 bases, with 15 bases between. Germline V gene sequence: CDR1 SGHAT, CDR2 FQNNGV. CDR3 region: CASRGRGGASYEQYF. CDR3 nucleotide sequence: TGTGCCAGCAGGGGGAGGGGGGGTGCCTCCTACGAGCAGTACTTC.

For this clonotype: A read error may explain this, as a much larger clone is one base away. The chain combines TRBV27 with TRBJ1-1; TRBD1 might be the D (5 bases). The V gene's germline CDR1 is MNHEY and CDR2 SMNVEV (reference sequence). The CDR3 is made up of 16 amino acids. Trimming left V 5 bases short and J 5 bases short, with 21 bases between. Here the CDR3 DNA reads TGTGCCAGCAGTCCCTTTCACCCAGGGAGGAAAACTGAAGCTTTCTTT. Protein sequence: CASSPFHPGRKTEAFF.

The genes are TRBV12-3 or TRBV12-4 and TRBJ2-3; D is uncertain. V was pared by 4 bases and J by 4 bases, with 12 bases between. The CDR3 runs to 14 residues. Here the CDR3 reads CASSSSSNADTQYF. The CDR3 nucleotides are TGTGCCAGCAGTTCCTCTTCTAATGCAGATACGCAGTATTTT.

In regard to this clonotype: The CDR3 does not end in the conserved phenylalanine or tryptophan, so this is likely a read error. The chain uses TRBV25-1 and TRBJ2-1; 7 nucleotides agree with TRBD2. The V gene's germline CDR1 is MGHDK and CDR2 SYGVNS. The CDR3 contains 15 residues. V trimming: 6 bases; J trimming: 9 bases; junction bases outside the gene matches: 14. Here the CDR3 reads CASRTSSGPGGEQFL. CDR3 nucleotides: TGTGCCAGCAGGACCTCTAGCGGCCCTGGGGGTGAGCAGTTCTTA.